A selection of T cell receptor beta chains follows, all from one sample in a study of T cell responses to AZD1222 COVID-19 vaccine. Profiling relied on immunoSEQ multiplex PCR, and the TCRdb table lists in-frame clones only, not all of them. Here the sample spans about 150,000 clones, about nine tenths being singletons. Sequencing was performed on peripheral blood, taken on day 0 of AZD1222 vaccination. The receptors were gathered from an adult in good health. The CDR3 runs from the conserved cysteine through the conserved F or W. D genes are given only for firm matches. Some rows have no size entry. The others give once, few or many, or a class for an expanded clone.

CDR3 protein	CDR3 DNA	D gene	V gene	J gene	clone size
CASSPGTGQPEKLFF	TGTGCCAGTAGTCCGGGGACAGGACAACCCGAAAAACTGTTTTTT	TRBD1	TRBV19	TRBJ1-4	-
CASSVGALTSSGNTIYF	TGTGCCAGCAGCGTAGGTGCACTAACAAGCTCTGGAAACACCATATATTTT	-	TRBV9	TRBJ1-3	once
CASSLGGREGETQYF	TGTGCCAGCAGCTTAGGGGGCAGGGAAGGAGAGACCCAGTACTTC	-	TRBV7-2	TRBJ2-5	-
CASSHRDRGTDTQYF	TGCGCCAGCAGTCACCGGGACAGGGGCACAGATACGCAGTATTTT	TRBD1	TRBV23-1	TRBJ2-3	-
CASSLGPAGGQETQYF	TGCGCCAGCAGCTTGGGGCCTGCGGGAGGTCAAGAGACCCAGTACTTC	TRBD2	TRBV5-1	TRBJ2-5	once
CSVVHGGAEQFF	TGCAGCGTGGTCCACGGGGGGGCTGAGCAGTTCTTC	TRBD2	TRBV29-1	TRBJ2-1	-
CASSYRLASNTGELFF	TGTGCCAGCAGTTACCGACTAGCGTCGAACACCGGGGAGCTGTTTTTT	TRBD2	TRBV6-5	TRBJ2-2	-
CASSFRQGSGMAYNSPLHF	TGTGCCAGCAGTTTCCGACAGGGAAGTGGAATGGCCTATAATTCACCCCTCCACTTT	TRBD1	TRBV28	TRBJ1-6	-
CASSYSPGARTEAFF	TGTGCCAGCAGTTACTCGCCAGGGGCGAGAACTGAAGCTTTCTTT	-	TRBV6-5	TRBJ1-1	-
CASEGQLATNEKLFF	TGTGCCAGCGAGGGACAGCTTGCAACTAATGAAAAACTGTTTTTT	TRBD1	TRBV28	TRBJ1-4	-
CATSRGGETQYF	TGTGCCACCAGCAGAGGGGGAGAGACCCAGTACTTC	-	TRBV15	TRBJ2-5	-
CASSEHSGYNEQFF	TGCGCCAGCAGTGAGCATAGCGGATACAATGAGCAGTTCTTC	-	TRBV10-2	TRBJ2-1	-
CATSKREGREQFF	TGTGCCACCAGTAAGCGGGAGGGCCGTGAGCAGTTCTTC	TRBD2	TRBV24-1	TRBJ2-1	-
CSARRVTEQYF	TGCAGTGCTAGAAGGGTCACTGAGCAGTACTTC	-	TRBV20-1	TRBJ2-7	-
CARPDRGTNEKLFF	TGTGCCAGGCCCGACAGGGGAACGAATGAAAAACTGTTTTTT	TRBD1	TRBV19	TRBJ1-4	-
CASSTRKDGSNQPQHF	TGTGCCAGTAGTACCCGGAAGGACGGTAGCAATCAGCCCCAGCATTTT	-	TRBV19	TRBJ1-5	-
CASSGDSTDTQYF	TGTGCCAGCAGCGGGGATAGCACAGATACGCAGTATTTT	-	TRBV9	TRBJ2-3	-
CASSLASSGGHEQFF	TGCGCCAGCAGCTTGGCGTCTAGCGGAGGTCATGAGCAGTTCTTC	TRBD2	TRBV5-1	TRBJ2-1	once
CASRVGHGTGSTDTQYF	TGTGCCAGCAGAGTGGGCCACGGGACAGGGAGCACAGATACGCAGTATTTT	TRBD1	TRBV27	TRBJ2-3	-
CASSLVSGSTLYGYTF	TGCGCCAGCAGCTTGGTTAGTGGGTCGACACTCTATGGCTACACCTTC	-	TRBV5-1	TRBJ1-2	-
CASGPQYF	TGTGCCAGCGGCCCACAGTATTTT	-	TRBV28	TRBJ2-3	-
CSVGDRGYYNEQFF	TGCAGCGTTGGAGACAGGGGGTACTACAATGAGCAGTTCTTC	TRBD1	TRBV29-1	TRBJ2-1	-
CASSPVGGTEAFF	TGTGCCAGTAGTCCAGTAGGAGGGACTGAAGCTTTCTTT	-	TRBV19	TRBJ1-1	-
CASSFRPGYGYTF	TGTGCCAGCAGTTTCCGCCCCGGCTATGGCTACACCTTC	-	TRBV27	TRBJ1-2	-
CASSLYGSKYEQYF	TGTGCCAGCAGCTTGTACGGGAGTAAGTACGAGCAGTACTTC	-	TRBV7-2	TRBJ2-7	-
CASSPQTGANYGYTF	TGCGCCAGCAGCCCTCAGACAGGAGCCAACTATGGCTACACCTTC	-	TRBV4-1	TRBJ1-2	-
CASSSDRGYLNEQFF	TGTGCCAGCAGCTCCGACAGGGGTTATCTCAATGAGCAGTTCTTC	TRBD1	TRBV7-2	TRBJ2-1	-
CASSQGTSTKAGELFF	TGCGCCAGCAGCCAAGGGACTAGCACCAAAGCCGGGGAGCTGTTTTTT	TRBD2	TRBV4-3	TRBJ2-2	once
CASSYPGAGNTGELFF	TGTGCCAGCAGTTACCCGGGGGCCGGGAACACCGGGGAGCTGTTTTTT	-	TRBV6-5	TRBJ2-2	-
CASSLAGLQASEQFF	TGTGCCAGCAGCTTGGCCGGACTCCAGGCGAGTGAGCAGTTCTTC	-	TRBV5-4	TRBJ2-1	-
CASSLGTGLITGELFF	TGTGCCAGCAGCTTAGGGACAGGGCTAATCACCGGGGAGCTGTTTTTT	TRBD1	TRBV13	TRBJ2-2	few
CASSYSKGGAGELFF	TGTGCCAGCAGTTACTCGAAGGGGGGTGCCGGGGAGCTGTTTTTT	-	TRBV6-5	TRBJ2-2	-
CASSHKGTAGELFF	TGTGCCAGCAGTCATAAGGGTACGGCCGGGGAGCTGTTTTTT	-	TRBV28	TRBJ2-2	-
CASRLNTGGPYLDEQFF	TGTGCCAGCAGACTGAATACGGGAGGGCCTTACCTTGATGAGCAGTTCTTC	TRBD2	TRBV27	TRBJ2-1	-
CASSSRQGSNTEAFF	TGTGCCAGCAGCTCGCGACAGGGGTCGAACACTGAAGCTTTCTTT	TRBD1	TRBV7-9	TRBJ1-1	-